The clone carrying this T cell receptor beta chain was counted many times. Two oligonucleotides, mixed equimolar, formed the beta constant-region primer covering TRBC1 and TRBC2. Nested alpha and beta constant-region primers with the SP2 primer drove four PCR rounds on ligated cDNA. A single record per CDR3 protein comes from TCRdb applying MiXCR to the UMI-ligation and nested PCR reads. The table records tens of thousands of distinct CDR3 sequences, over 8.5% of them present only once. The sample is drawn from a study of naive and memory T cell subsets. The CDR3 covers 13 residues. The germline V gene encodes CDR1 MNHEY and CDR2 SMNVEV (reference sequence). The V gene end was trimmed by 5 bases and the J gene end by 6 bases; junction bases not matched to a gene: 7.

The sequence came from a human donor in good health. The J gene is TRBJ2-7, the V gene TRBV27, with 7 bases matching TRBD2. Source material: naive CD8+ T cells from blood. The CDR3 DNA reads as TGTGCCAGCAGTCGTATGCGGGGGACCGAGCAGTACTTC. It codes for CASSRMRGTEQYF.